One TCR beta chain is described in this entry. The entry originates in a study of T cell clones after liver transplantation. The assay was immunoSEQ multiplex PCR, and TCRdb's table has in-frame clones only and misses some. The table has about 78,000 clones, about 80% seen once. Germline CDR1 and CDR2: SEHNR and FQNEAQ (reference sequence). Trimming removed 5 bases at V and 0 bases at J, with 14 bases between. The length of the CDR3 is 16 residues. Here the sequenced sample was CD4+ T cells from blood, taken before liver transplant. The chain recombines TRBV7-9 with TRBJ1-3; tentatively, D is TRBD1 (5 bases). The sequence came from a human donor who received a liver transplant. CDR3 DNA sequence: TGTGCCAGCAGCCCCACCGGGACCTTCTCTGGAAACACCATATATTTT. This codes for CASSPTGTFSGNTIYF.